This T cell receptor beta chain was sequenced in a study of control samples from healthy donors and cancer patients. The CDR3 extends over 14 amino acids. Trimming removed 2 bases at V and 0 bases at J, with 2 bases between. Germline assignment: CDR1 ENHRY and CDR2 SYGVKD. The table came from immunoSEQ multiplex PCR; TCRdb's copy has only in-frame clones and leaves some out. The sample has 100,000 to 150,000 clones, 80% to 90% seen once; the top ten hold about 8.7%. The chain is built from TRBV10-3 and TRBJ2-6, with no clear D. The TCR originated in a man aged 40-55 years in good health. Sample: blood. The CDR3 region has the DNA TGTGCCATCAGTGAGCCCTCTGGGGCCAACGTCCTGACTTTC. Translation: CAISEPSGANVLTF.